This entry lists 12 T cell receptor beta chains sequenced from one sample in a study of T cells in Graves' hyperthyroidism and ophthalmopathy. It was RNA transcripts that yielded the amplified TCR beta CDR3 regions. A set of HTBI primers served as the primers for a first-round RT-PCR of the TCR CDR3. TCRdb reanalysed the multiplex PCR reads using MiXCR and keeps one entry per CDR3 protein. The sample shows some 400,000 distinct CDR3 sequences, about 19% of them seen only once. The specimen sequenced was blood. The receptors shown here come from a young woman with Graves' hyperthyroidism.

The sample holds many counts of this clonotype. The chain carries TRBV7-8 and TRBJ2-7, with 9 bases identical to TRBD1. The CDR3 is 14 residues long. Looked up from germline, CDR1 is SGHVS and CDR2 is FQNEAQ. V shed 3 bases, J shed 7 bases, and the junction held 7 bases outside the gene matches. The CDR3 DNA reads as TGTGCCAGCAGCTTTGAACAGGGGGCGGAGGAGCAGTACTTC. Protein product: CASSFEQGAEEQYF.

This clonotype was counted many times. The chain employs TRBV7-2 and TRBJ2-7; D perhaps matches TRBD1 (6 bases). CDR1 SGHTA and CDR2 FQGNSA come from the germline V gene. Between the trimmed V and J ends, which lost 1 base and 5 bases, there was a span of 12 bases. The CDR3 sequence is 14 residues long. The CDR3 coding sequence is TGTGCCAGCAGCTTAGTCCAGGGGTTCCACGAGCAGTACTTC. This gives the protein CASSLVQGFHEQYF.

The table lists this clonotype with many counts. V gene TRBV5-1 combines with J gene TRBJ2-2; D remains ambiguous. The germline gives CDR1 SGHRS, CDR2 YFSETQ. Between the trimmed V and J ends, which lost 3 bases and 5 bases, there was a span of 8 bases. CDR3 size: 13 residues. Written as DNA, the CDR3 is TGCGCCAGCAGCTCCGACTGGACCGGGGAGCTGTTTTTT. This sequence encodes CASSSDWTGELFF.

The table lists this clonotype with many counts. The rearrangement joins TRBV15 to TRBJ1-1; D remains unclear. The CDR3 covers 12 residues. Trimming pared 2 bases from V and 6 bases from J, leaving 7 bases between. Per the germline V gene, CDR1 is LNHNV and CDR2 is YYDKDF (reference sequence). CDR3 sequence (DNA): TGTGCCACCAGCAGATCCAAATCTGAAGCTTTCTTT. Encoded protein: CATSRSKSEAFF.

Ten or more counts support this clonotype. The chain joins TRBV6-4 to TRBJ1-3; TRBD1 agrees at 7 bases. V lost 0 bases, J lost 2 bases, and 4 bases stayed unmatched. CDR1 is MRHNA and CDR2 is SNTAGT in the germline V gene. This CDR3 region has 16 residues. The CDR3 bases are TGTGCCAGCAGTGACTCCGGGACAGTAGCTGGAAACACCATATATTTT. Its translation is CASSDSGTVAGNTIYF.

Here the CDR3 reads CAISREVMGTEAFF. The CDR3, as DNA: TGTGCCATCTCCAGGGAGGTCATGGGCACTGAAGCTTTCTTT. This chain links TRBV12-3 or TRBV12-4 with TRBJ1-1, with D tentatively TRBD1 (5 bases). This CDR3 spans 14 amino acids. The germline V and J ends were trimmed by 10 bases and 4 bases, with 19 bases remaining between them.

This clonotype was recorded a few times. The junction differs from germline at one of its ends, possibly a read error. DNA for the CDR3: TGCGCCAGCAGTCCAGGGGGAAAGAACACCGGGGAGCTGTGTTTT. Its translation: CASSPGGKNTGELCF. This chain uses TRBV5-1 with TRBJ2-2; 7 bases are a match to TRBD1. The CDR3 contains 15 residues. Germline V gene data show CDR1 as SGHRS and CDR2 as YFSETQ. The complete variable domain, with remaining parts taken from reference TRBV5-1 and TRBJ2-2, reads KAGVTQTPRYLIKTRGQQVTLSCSPISGHRSVSWYQQTPGQGLQFLFEYFSETQRNKGNFPGRFSGRQFSNSRSEMNVSTLELGDSALYLCASSPGGKNTGELCFGEGSRLTVL.

The chain uses TRBV6-4 and TRBJ2-5, with a possible D match to TRBD1 (8 bases). Germline CDR1 is MRHNA and CDR2 is SNTAGT. The CDR3 contains 14 residues. Trimming shortened V by 3 bases and J by 10 bases, and 18 bases separated the two germline ends. The CDR3 nucleotides read TGTGCCAGCAGTGAACAGGGGGAGGGGGTGGACCAGTACTTC. Amino acids: CASSEQGEGVDQYF.

Here the CDR3 DNA reads TGCGCCAGCAGCTTGGGCCCGACGGAGAGCTCCTATAATTCACCCCTCCACTTT. Protein sequence: CASSLGPTESSYNSPLHF. The rearrangement links TRBV5-1 to TRBJ1-6; no clear D. CDR1 is SGHRS, CDR2 YFSETQ, per germline. The ends were cut back, 0 bases at V and 0 bases at J, with 13 bases in the middle. This CDR3 has 18 amino acids. Looking up the rest from reference TRBV5-1 and TRBJ1-6 gives the full variable domain: KAGVTQTPRYLIKTRGQQVTLSCSPISGHRSVSWYQQTPGQGLQFLFEYFSETQRNKGNFPGRFSGRQFSNSRSEMNVSTLELGDSALYLCASSLGPTESSYNSPLHFGNGTRLTVT.

This clonotype was seen at least ten times. The chain uses TRBV28 and TRBJ1-2; D not resolved. Trimming left V 3 bases short and J 5 bases short, with 4 bases between. In germline, CDR1 is MDHEN, CDR2 SYDVKM. This CDR3 region has 11 residues. This CDR3 reads CASSFVYGYTF. The CDR3, as DNA: TGTGCCAGCAGTTTTGTATATGGCTACACCTTC.

This clonotype was counted many times. The chain joins TRBV28 to TRBJ2-7, with 9 bases lining up with TRBD1. Germline V lookup: CDR1 MDHEN, CDR2 SYDVKM. V dropped 5 bases and J dropped 4; count of bases not matched to a gene: 3. The CDR3 is made up of 13 amino acids. The CDR3 protein is CASSPGTGYEQYF. The DNA of the CDR3 is TGTGCCAGCAGTCCCGGGACAGGGTACGAGCAGTACTTC.

This clonotype turned up a few times. A read error is possible here, since a much larger clone lies one base away. The chain uses TRBV30 and TRBJ1-2; D is ambiguous. CDR3 length equals 13 residues. The germline V and J ends were trimmed by 3 bases and 2 bases, with 10 bases remaining between them. The germline CDR1 and CDR2 sequences are GTSNPN and SVGIG (reference sequence). The CDR3 here is CAWSKILNYGYTF. The CDR3 DNA reads TGTGCCTGGAGCAAAATACTGAACTATGGCTACACCTTC. The whole variable domain, filled in from reference TRBV30 and TRBJ1-2, reads SQTIHQWPATLVQPVGSPLSLECTVEGTSNPNLYWYRQAAGRGLQLLFYSVGIGQISSEVPQNLSASRPQDRQFILSSKKLLLSDSGFYLCAWSKILNYGYTFGSGTRLTVV.